This TCR beta chain is from a study of graft-versus-host responses after intestinal transplantation. The overall study: The transplants performed in recipients were multivisceral, liver-intestinal, or isolated intestinal. The study gave all recipients anti-thymocyte globulin induction, then tacrolimus and steroids for about 3 years. Study-wide findings and caveats: GvH clones surfaced in recipient marrow, some emerging earlier in ileum or blood.

This clone was recorded only once. What it binds is not known. Lymphocytes (intraepithelial and lamina propria) were released by processing the graft tissue. Clones were sequenced by immunoSEQ multiplex PCR, and TCRdb holds only the in-frame ones, with some missing. The sample has 8,500 to 14,000 clones; 76% are singletons. Germline V gene data show CDR1 as SQVTM and CDR2 as ANQGSEA. CDR3 size: 13 residues. The material was ileum tissue, obtained 23 days after intestinal transplant. The clonotype originates from a human patient who received an intestinal transplant, so some T cells may come from the graft donor. This rearrangement joins TRBV29-1 to TRBJ1-5; D is uncertain. The CDR3 DNA reads as TGCAGTCCCGGGAAGATCGGCAATCAGCCCCAGCATTTT. It yields the protein CSPGKIGNQPQHF.